The clone carrying this T cell receptor (beta chain) has only a few counts. With V trimmed by 3 bases and J by 5 bases, 6 bases remained unmatched. Germline CDR1 is SGHVS and CDR2 is FQNEAQ. The CDR3 covers 15 residues. These data belong to a study of early T cells in non-severe SARS-CoV-2 infection. MiXCR, applied by TCRdb to the 5' RACE reads, yields one record per CDR3 protein. Among roughly 42,000 distinct CDR3 sequences, roughly an eighth were seen once, and the ten largest hold about 16%. The sequenced sample consisted of whole blood. V is TRBV7-8 and J is TRBJ2-1; TRBD2 aligns across 8 bases. This clonotype originated in an adult who was a healthcare worker with PCR-confirmed SARS-CoV-2 infection or an uninfected control (not recorded which). CDR3 region: CASSFWGLVDNEQFF. In DNA form, the CDR3 reads TGTGCCAGCAGCTTTTGGGGACTAGTGGACAATGAGCAGTTCTTC.